One sample yielded the 16 T cell receptor beta chains listed below, sequenced in a study of T cell responses to AZD1222 COVID-19 vaccine. The repertoire was sequenced with immunoSEQ multiplex PCR; TCRdb's copy has only in-frame clones and lacks some. The sample contains roughly 140,000 clones, 87% of which appear only once. Here the sequenced sample was peripheral blood, taken 28 days after the second AZD1222 dose. These TCRs come from an adult who received the AZD1222 COVID-19 vaccine.

V is TRBV19 and J is TRBJ1-5; D unresolved. Germline CDR1 reads LNHDA; CDR2 reads SQIVND (reference sequence). Trimming cost V 4 bases and J 0 bases, with 7 bases left between them. This CDR3 is built from 14 residues. The CDR3 loop reads CASSSQISNQPQHF. The CDR3 region has the DNA TGTGCCAGTAGTAGTCAGATTAGCAATCAGCCCCAGCATTTT. Supplemented by reference TRBV19 and TRBJ1-5, the full variable domain reads DGGITQSPKYLFRKEGQNVTLSCEQNLNHDAMYWYRQDPGQGLRLIYYSQIVNDFQKGDIAEGYSVSREKKESFPLTVTSAQKNPTAFYLCASSSQISNQPQHFGDGTRLSIL.

The CDR3 loop reads CASRGQFYEQYF. The CDR3 DNA is TGCGCCAGCAGGGGACAGTTCTACGAGCAGTACTTC. The chain carries TRBV5-1 and TRBJ2-7, with TRBD1 identical over 7 bases. The CDR3 has 12 residues. Germline CDR1 reads SGHRS; CDR2 reads YFSETQ. Trimming took 5 bases from V and 3 from J; bases not matched to a gene: 2.

The CDR3 DNA reads TGTGCCAGCAGTGGATTTTGGGAGCAGTACTTC. It specifies CASSGFWEQYF. This sequence joins TRBV25-1 and TRBJ2-7; D call uncertain. This CDR3 comprises 11 residues. CDR1 is MGHDK and CDR2 is SYGVNS in the germline V gene. V was trimmed by 4 bases and J by 7 bases, leaving 8 bases between them.

This chain uses TRBV10-2 with TRBJ2-2, with D unresolved. Trimming pared 8 bases from V and 2 bases from J, leaving 9 bases between. There are 13 residues in the CDR3. Germline values: CDR1 WSHSY, CDR2 SAAADI. CDR3 in DNA: TGCGCCAGCTCTTTGACCAACACCGGGGAGCTGTTTTTT. Translated, it gives CASSLTNTGELFF.

This sequence joins TRBV6-6 and TRBJ1-4; D uncertain. Germline V gives CDR1 MNHNY, CDR2 SVGAGI (reference sequence). CDR3 length equals 14 residues. Trimming took off 0 bases at V and 7 bases at J, with 9 bases between the two ends. The CDR3 coding sequence is TGTGCCAGCAGTTACTCGGGGTGGAGTGAAAAACTGTTTTTT. Translating gives CASSYSGWSEKLFF.

V gene TRBV5-1 combines with J gene TRBJ2-7; D assignment may be TRBD1 or TRBD2 (5 bases each). The V end was cut by 3 bases, the J end by 0 bases, with 10 bases between. The CDR3 totals 14 residues. The germline V gene encodes CDR1 SGHRS and CDR2 YFSETQ. CDR3 loop: CASSWDPASYEQYF. The DNA for the CDR3 is TGCGCCAGCAGCTGGGACCCCGCCTCCTACGAGCAGTACTTC.

This clone appeared a single time. V and J are TRBV3-1 (or the pseudogene TRBV3-2) and TRBJ1-2, with TRBD1 matching 11 bases. There are 14 residues in the CDR3. CDR1 LGHDT and CDR2 YNNKEL come from the germline V gene (reference sequence). J lost 6 bases, V lost 4 bases, and 4 bases had no gene match. The CDR3 spells CASSPRTGGHGYTF. The CDR3 DNA follows: TGTGCCAGCAGCCCCAGGACAGGGGGCCATGGCTACACCTTC.

V and J are TRBV11-2 and TRBJ2-3; D possibly uses TRBD1 or TRBD2 (7 bases each). CDR3 size: 17 residues. The V and J ends lost 0 bases and 0 bases respectively, with 13 bases between them. Looked up from germline, CDR1 is SGHAT and CDR2 is FQNNGV. CDR3 in amino acids: CASSLDQGGASTDTQYF. The DNA for the CDR3 is TGTGCCAGCAGCTTAGATCAGGGGGGGGCGAGCACAGATACGCAGTATTTT.

The J gene is TRBJ2-7, the V gene TRBV5-4, with 8 bases matching TRBD1. CDR3 size: 15 residues. J lost 3 bases, V lost 4 bases, and 9 bases had no gene match. Germline V gene lookup returns CDR1 SGHNT and CDR2 YYREEE (reference sequence). The CDR3 nucleotides are TGTGCCAGCAGCCGGACAGGGAGCGTGGACTACGAGCAGTACTTC. The encoded protein is CASSRTGSVDYEQYF.

The V call is TRBV28, the J call TRBJ2-4, with 7 bases that match TRBD1. The V gene's germline CDR1 is MDHEN and CDR2 SYDVKM. CDR3 length: 13 amino acids. After removal of 6 bases from V and 13 bases from J, the junction contained 12 bases not matched to a gene. The CDR3 is CASSTLTGQVQYF. The CDR3 coding sequence is TGTGCCAGCAGCACACTTACCGGACAGGTCCAGTACTTC.

The CDR3 DNA reads as TGTGCCAGCACCAAAACCCCTGCACGGGGGAATGAGCAGTTCTTC. Translation: CASTKTPARGNEQFF. The rearrangement uses TRBV7-9 and TRBJ2-1; TRBD2 is a possible D gene (6 bases). V was trimmed by 7 bases and J by 7 bases, leaving 20 bases between them. CDR1 and CDR2 (germline): SEHNR, FQNEAQ (reference sequence). The CDR3 has 15 residues.

The rearrangement uses TRBV7-3 and TRBJ2-5; 9 nucleotides agree with TRBD2. V was clipped by 5 bases and J by 1 base; unmatched bases: 5. This CDR3 comprises 15 residues. In germline, CDR1 is SGHTA, CDR2 FQGTGA. The CDR3 DNA follows: TGTGCCAGCAGCGACCAGCGGGGGGCCCAAGAGACCCAGTACTTC. Protein sequence: CASSDQRGAQETQYF.

The chain has TRBV28 and TRBJ1-4; 9 bases are shared with TRBD1. The CDR3 is made up of 16 amino acids. Trimming removed 2 bases from V and 0 bases from J; junction bases left unmatched: 1. CDR1 is MDHEN, CDR2 SYDVKM, per germline. In DNA form, the CDR3 reads TGTGCCAGCAGTTTACGGACAGGGGCAACTAATGAAAAACTGTTTTTT. Translation gives CASSLRTGATNEKLFF.

V usage is TRBV19 and J usage is TRBJ2-7, with 7 positions matching TRBD1. Losses at the gene ends were 3 bases for V and 7 bases for J; bases not matched to a gene: 9. Germline assignment: CDR1 LNHDA and CDR2 SQIVND (reference sequence). CDR3 size: 14 residues. This CDR3 is CASSMVPGQSEQYF. The CDR3 bases are TGTGCCAGTAGTATGGTCCCGGGACAGAGTGAGCAGTACTTC.

This clone was seen a single time. The chain has TRBV18 and TRBJ2-2, with D possibly being TRBD2 (7 bases). Trimming removed 3 bases from V and 4 bases from J, with 27 bases in between. CDR3 length equals 20 residues. Looked up from germline, CDR1 is KGHSH and CDR2 is LQKENI. CDR3 bases: TGTGCCAGCTCACCGAACCCGGGGTCGGGCCGGGGGGCCTCCACCGGGGAGCTGTTTTTT. This gives the protein CASSPNPGSGRGASTGELFF.

The rearrangement links TRBV20-1 to TRBJ2-7; 10 bases agree with TRBD2. V lost 3 bases to trimming and J lost 0 bases; unmatched junction nucleotides: 17. The CDR3 has 19 residues. The germline V gene has CDR1 DFQATT and CDR2 SNEGSKA (reference sequence). The CDR3 is CSASVPSLAGVVLSYEQYF. The CDR3 DNA reads as TGCAGTGCTAGTGTCCCTTCGCTAGCGGGGGTGGTACTCTCCTACGAGCAGTACTTC.